This T cell receptor beta chain was identified in a study of T cell responses to AZD1222 COVID-19 vaccine. Study conclusions and caveats: Close to half of spike-specific TCRs reportedly recognize unmutated variant regions. At study baseline, merely roughly 6 AZD1222 recipients were seropositive. Repertoire sampling happened only post peak T cell response.

Some clones are missing from TCRdb's copy, which holds only in-frame ones; the method was immunoSEQ multiplex PCR. The profile shows around 80,000 clones, approximately 85% of them singletons. In the case of this clone: Its antigen remains unknown.

Second-dose schedules of about 4 or about 12 weeks were combined. Germline V gene data show CDR1 as ENHRY and CDR2 as SYGVKD. The CDR3 sequence is 14 residues long. V lost 6 bases and J 2 bases, leaving 13 bases between the germline ends. The sample in question was peripheral blood, obtained 28 days after the second AZD1222 dose. The TCR sequence derives from an adult who received the AZD1222 COVID-19 vaccine. The rearrangement links TRBV10-3 to TRBJ2-5; TRBD2 might be the D (5 bases). DNA of the CDR3: TGTGCCATCAGAGATAGCGTTACTCAAGAGACCCAGTACTTC. Protein product: CAIRDSVTQETQYF.